Presented here are 4 T cell receptor beta chains from one specimen sequenced in a study of T-cell reconstitution after alpha-beta-depleted transplantation in children. The TCRbeta library was prepared with unique molecular identifiers. Each CDR3 protein gets one entry after TCRdb re-called the PCR reads with MiXCR. The sample shows over 400,000 distinct CDR3 sequences, around 12% of them seen only once. Specimen: PBMCs from the stem cell graft donor, collected from the stem cell graft. These receptors came from a human donor who donated a stem cell graft to a child with combined immunodeficiency.

The V call is TRBV11-2, the J call TRBJ2-1; TRBD2 agrees at 12 bases. V was pared by 4 bases and J by 1 base, with 11 bases of the junction left unmatched. CDR1 and CDR2 from the germline V gene are SGHAT and FQNNGV. This CDR3 region has 19 residues. Written as DNA, the CDR3 is TGTGCCAGCAGCTGCCGGTGGGGACTAGCGGGTGTTTCCTACAATGAGCAGTTCTTC. It is translated as CASSCRWGLAGVSYNEQFF.

The V and J genes are TRBV7-2 and TRBJ2-2; D is unresolved. The CDR3 has 16 amino acids. Per germline, CDR1 SGHTA and CDR2 FQGNSA. The ends were cut back, 3 bases at V and 2 bases at J, with 13 bases in the middle. This chain's CDR3 is CASSFPDPINTGELFF. Written as DNA, the CDR3 is TGTGCCAGCAGCTTTCCAGACCCCATTAACACCGGGGAGCTGTTTTTT.

This clonotype was seen repeatedly, ten times or more. V and J are TRBV12-3 or TRBV12-4 and TRBJ1-5; D is unclear. The CDR3 has 13 residues. Trimming shortened V by 5 bases and J by 0 bases, and 5 bases separated the two germline ends. For the CDR3, the DNA is TGTGCCAGCAGTCTTAATAGCAATCAGCCCCAGCATTTT. Residues: CASSLNSNQPQHF.

The V gene is TRBV7-2, the J gene TRBJ1-4; perhaps TRBD1 as D (5 bases). V lost 3 bases to trimming and J lost 5 bases, with 10 bases between them. Germline assignment: CDR1 SGHTA and CDR2 FQGNSA. The CDR3 runs 14 residues. CDR3 region: CASSFSGRNEKLFF. CDR3 nucleotides: TGTGCCAGCAGCTTCTCGGGACGGAATGAAAAACTGTTTTTT.